This T cell receptor (beta chain) was sequenced during a study of shared clonotypes between healthy human individuals. Overall study context: The cohort comprised a couple of women and a few men. Their ages spanned 18 to 49 years. Study-wide points: The researchers took only blood, and tissue repertoires probably look different.

A note on this clone: Its antigen is as yet unknown.

CD8 cells regarded as naive lacked CD45RO, were positively chosen for CCR7, and omitted terminally differentiated effector memory CD45RA+ cells. The assay ran at deep level. Produced via immunoSEQ multiplex PCR; TCRdb's table is partial and in-frame only. The profile covers some 600,000 clones, with about 96% appearing a single time and 0.11% taken by the ten largest. The trim removed 8 bases at V and 3 bases at J, leaving 6 bases unmatched. The CDR3 loop spans 14 amino acids. Germline V gene data show CDR1 as ENHRY and CDR2 as SYGVKD. Material for sequencing was naive CD8+ T cells sorted from blood. This chain joins TRBV10-3 and TRBJ2-7, with 11 bases identical to TRBD2. This TCR was recovered from a woman in her twenties or thirties in good health. In nucleotides, the CDR3 is TGTGCCATCCGGCCGGGACTAGCGGACTACGAGCAGTACTTC. Its translation is CAIRPGLADYEQYF.